This TCR beta chain was sequenced for a study of shared clonotypes between healthy human individuals. Findings of the study overall: Memory subsets generally showed lower estimated richness than naive subsets. Shared clonotypes: roughly 5% naive CD4, roughly 3.8% naive CD8, about 2.5% memory CD4, 0.4% to 0.45% memory CD8. Having only a few donors restricted how much genetic and exposure-history diversity was captured.

Naive CD45RA+ and memory CD45RA-negative subsets were split from CD4+ cells. Sequencing used immunoSEQ multiplex PCR; TCRdb keeps in-frame clones, though not all of them. The sample contains some 2 million clones, approximately 95% of which appear only once. Trimming cost V 6 bases and J 6 bases; bases outside gene matches: 5. Germline CDR1 MDHEN, CDR2 SYDVKM. The CDR3 runs to 15 residues. With regard to this clone: Its antigen is currently unknown. Additional DNA sequences in this sample encode the identical CDR3.

The sample taken for sequencing was naive CD4+ T cells sorted from blood. Described subset: CD45RA+ positively selected. The rearrangement uses TRBV28 and TRBJ1-6, with 10 bases identical to TRBD1. The clonotype originates from a man younger than 35 in good health. The CDR3 sequence is CASSSGDRGNSPLHF. The CDR3 region has the DNA TGTGCCAGCAGCTCGGGGGACAGGGGTAATTCACCCCTCCACTTT.